These T cell receptor beta chains were read from a single sample in a study of blood T cells in healthy people across ages. TCRdb analysed the 5' RACE reads with MiXCR anew, one entry per CDR3 protein. The sample lists about 730,000 distinct CDR3 sequences, 35% to 45% seen once, with 20% to 25% in the top ten. Source material: blood. These TCRs come from a woman aged 60 to 75 in good health. Each CDR3 is given with its conserved first and last residue. Each record gives: J gene, D gene, clone size, V gene, CDR3 DNA, CDR3 protein. A D gene is named only where the DNA matches it firmly. Rows may omit the clone size; those that give it use once, few, many or a size class.

TRBJ2-5 | TRBD2 | - | TRBV20-1 | TGCAGTGCTAGATGGGCTAGCGGGAGGGAGGGGCAAGAGACCCAGTACTTC | CSARWASGREGQETQYF
TRBJ2-4 | TRBD2 | - | TRBV7-8 | TGTGCCAGCAGCTTAGAAGGGACTAGCGGGAGTGTTTCCAAAAACATTCAGTACTTC | CASSLEGTSGSVSKNIQYF
TRBJ1-1 | - | few | TRBV29-1 | TGCAGCGTCGGTTCCGGGACAACCAACACTGAAGCTTTCTTT | CSVGSGTTNTEAFF
TRBJ2-5 | - | - | TRBV3-1 | TGTGCCAGCAGCCAAGAGTGGGGGCTAGCGGAAATACAAGAGACCCAGTACTTC | CASSQEWGLAEIQETQYF
TRBJ2-7 | TRBD2 | - | TRBV7-6 | TGTGCCAGCAGCTTAGTACCGGGGAGGGGAGAGACCCTGTACTTC | CASSLVPGRGETLYF
TRBJ2-5 | TRBD1 | few | TRBV3-1 | TGTGCCAGCAGCCAGGGGACAGACATTGGAGAGCAGTACTTC | CASSQGTDIGEQYF
TRBJ1-2 | - | - | TRBV30 | TGTGCCTGGAGTGTACGAGACAGCTATGGCTACACCTTC | CAWSVRDSYGYTF
TRBJ2-3 | TRBD1 | - | TRBV7-2 | TGTGCCAGCAGCTGGGACAGGGCTACAGATACGCAGTATTTT | CASSWDRATDTQYF
TRBJ1-2 | - | - | TRBV5-1 | TGCGCCAGCAGCCGGATGGACCCCGGGGTCGGCTACACCTTC | CASSRMDPGVGYTF
TRBJ1-2 | - | once | TRBV6-6 | TGTGCCTGCCTGGAGGGGCGAGGGTTTGGCTACACCTTC | CACLEGRGFGYTF
TRBJ2-6 | - | few | TRBV27 | TGTGCCAGCAGTATAATCGCTGGGGCCAACGTCCTGACTTTC | CASSIIAGANVLTF
TRBJ2-1 | TRBD2 | few | TRBV5-1 | TGCGCCAGCAGCTTGTTGGCTAGCGGGAACAATGAGCAGTTCTTC | CASSLLASGNNEQFF
TRBJ2-3 | - | - | TRBV20-1 | TGCAGTGCTAGAATTACTAGCACAGATACGCAGTATTTT | CSARITSTDTQYF
TRBJ2-3 | - | - | TRBV5-1 | TGCGCCAGCAGAGGCTCGGGGTGTGCGCAGTATTTT | CASRGSGCAQYF
TRBJ1-4 | TRBD1 | - | TRBV20-1 | TGCAGTGCTAGGGGGTTCACAGGGGGCTACGAAAAACTGTTTTTT | CSARGFTGGYEKLFF
TRBJ2-1 | - | many | TRBV5-1 | TGCGCCAGCAGCTTAGGCGGGGGCCTTTACAATGAGCAGTTCTTC | CASSLGGGLYNEQFF